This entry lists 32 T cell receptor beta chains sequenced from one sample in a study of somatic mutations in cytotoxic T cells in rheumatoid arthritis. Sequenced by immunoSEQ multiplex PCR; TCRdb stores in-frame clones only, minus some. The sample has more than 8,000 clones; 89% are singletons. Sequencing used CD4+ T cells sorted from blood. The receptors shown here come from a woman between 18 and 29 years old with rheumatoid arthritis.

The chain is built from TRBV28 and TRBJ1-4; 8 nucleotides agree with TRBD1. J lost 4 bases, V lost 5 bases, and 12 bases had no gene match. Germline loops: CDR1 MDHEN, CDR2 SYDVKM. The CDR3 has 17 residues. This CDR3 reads CASSPRTGPTLNEKLFF. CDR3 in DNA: TGTGCCAGCAGTCCCCGGACAGGGCCGACTCTTAATGAAAAACTGTTTTTT.

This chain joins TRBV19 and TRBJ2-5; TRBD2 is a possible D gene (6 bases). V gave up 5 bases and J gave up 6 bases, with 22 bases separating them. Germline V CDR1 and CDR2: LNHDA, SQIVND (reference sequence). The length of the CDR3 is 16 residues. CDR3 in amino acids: CASSPPGRGTTQTQYF. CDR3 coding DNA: TGTGCCAGTAGTCCTCCCGGACGGGGGACCACACAGACCCAGTACTTC.

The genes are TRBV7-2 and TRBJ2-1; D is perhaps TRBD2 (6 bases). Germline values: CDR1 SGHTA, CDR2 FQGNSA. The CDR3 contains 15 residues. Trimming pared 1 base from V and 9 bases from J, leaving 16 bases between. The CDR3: CASSLDTGTLSEQFF. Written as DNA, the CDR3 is TGTGCCAGCAGCTTAGATACCGGGACTTTGAGTGAGCAGTTCTTC.

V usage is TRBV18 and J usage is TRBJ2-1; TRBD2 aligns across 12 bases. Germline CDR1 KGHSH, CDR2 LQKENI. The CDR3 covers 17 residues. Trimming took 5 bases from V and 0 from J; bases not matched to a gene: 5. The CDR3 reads CASSNTSGRSSYNEQFF. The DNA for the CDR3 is TGTGCCAGCTCAAACACTAGCGGGAGGAGCTCCTACAATGAGCAGTTCTTC.

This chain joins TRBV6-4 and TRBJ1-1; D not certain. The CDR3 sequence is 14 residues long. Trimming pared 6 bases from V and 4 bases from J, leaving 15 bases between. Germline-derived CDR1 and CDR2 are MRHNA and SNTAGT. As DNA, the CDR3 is TGTGCCAGCAGCCGACTGGGAGGTAGCACTGAAGCTTTCTTT. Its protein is CASSRLGGSTEAFF.

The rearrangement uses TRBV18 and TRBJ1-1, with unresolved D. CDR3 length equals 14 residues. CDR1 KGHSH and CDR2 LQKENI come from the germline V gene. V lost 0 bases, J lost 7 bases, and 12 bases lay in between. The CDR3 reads CASSPPIFTDEAFF. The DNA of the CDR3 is TGTGCCAGCTCACCACCGATCTTCACAGATGAAGCTTTCTTT.

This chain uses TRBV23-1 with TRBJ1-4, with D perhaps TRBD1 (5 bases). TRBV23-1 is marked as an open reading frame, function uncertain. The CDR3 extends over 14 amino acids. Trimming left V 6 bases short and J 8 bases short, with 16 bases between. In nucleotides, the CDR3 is TGCGCCAGCAGATTAATCAGGGTTGAGGAAAAACTGTTTTTT. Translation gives CASRLIRVEEKLFF.

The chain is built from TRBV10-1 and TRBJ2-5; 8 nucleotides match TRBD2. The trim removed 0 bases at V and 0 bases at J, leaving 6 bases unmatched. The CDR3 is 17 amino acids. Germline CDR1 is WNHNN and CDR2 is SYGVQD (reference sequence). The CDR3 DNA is TGCGCCAGCAGTGAGTCGGGTAGCGGGACGTACCAAGAGACCCAGTACTTC. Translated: CASSESGSGTYQETQYF.

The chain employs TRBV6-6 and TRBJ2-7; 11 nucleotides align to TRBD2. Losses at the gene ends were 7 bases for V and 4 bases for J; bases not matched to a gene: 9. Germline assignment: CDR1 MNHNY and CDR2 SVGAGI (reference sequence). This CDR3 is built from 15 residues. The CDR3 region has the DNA TGTGCCAGCAAAGTAGCGGGAGGGCCGGGATACGAGCAGTACTTC. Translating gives CASKVAGGPGYEQYF.

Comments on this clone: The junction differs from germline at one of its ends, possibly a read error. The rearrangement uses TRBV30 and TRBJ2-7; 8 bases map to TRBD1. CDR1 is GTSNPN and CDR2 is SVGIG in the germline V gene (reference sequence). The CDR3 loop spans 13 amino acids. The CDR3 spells CAWGVGQAYEQYF. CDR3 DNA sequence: TGTGCCTGGGGTGTGGGACAGGCCTACGAGCAGTACTTC.

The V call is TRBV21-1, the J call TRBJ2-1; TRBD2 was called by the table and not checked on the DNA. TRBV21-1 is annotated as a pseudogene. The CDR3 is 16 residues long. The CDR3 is CASSDRGLAGDNEQFF. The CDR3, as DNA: TGTGCCAGCAGCGACAGAGGACTAGCGGGGGACAATGAGCAGTTCTTC.

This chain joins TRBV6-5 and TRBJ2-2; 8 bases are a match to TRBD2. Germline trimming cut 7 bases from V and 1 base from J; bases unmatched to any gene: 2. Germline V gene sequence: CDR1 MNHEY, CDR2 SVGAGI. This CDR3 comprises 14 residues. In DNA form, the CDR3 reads TGTGCCAGCACCAGCGGGGGGAACACCGGGGAGCTGTTTTTT. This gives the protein CASTSGGNTGELFF.

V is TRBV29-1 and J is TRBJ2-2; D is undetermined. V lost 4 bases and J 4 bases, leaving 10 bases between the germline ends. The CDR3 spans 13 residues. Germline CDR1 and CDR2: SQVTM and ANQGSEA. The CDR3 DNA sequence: TGCAGCGTTGGAGCCAGGTCCACCGGGGAGCTGTTTTTT. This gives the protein CSVGARSTGELFF.

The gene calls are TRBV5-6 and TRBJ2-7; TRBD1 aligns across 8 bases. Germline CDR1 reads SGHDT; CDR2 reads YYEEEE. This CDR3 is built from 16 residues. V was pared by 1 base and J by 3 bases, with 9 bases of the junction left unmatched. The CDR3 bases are TGTGCCAGCAGCTTGAATGCGGGACAGGTGCACTACGAGCAGTACTTC. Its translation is CASSLNAGQVHYEQYF.

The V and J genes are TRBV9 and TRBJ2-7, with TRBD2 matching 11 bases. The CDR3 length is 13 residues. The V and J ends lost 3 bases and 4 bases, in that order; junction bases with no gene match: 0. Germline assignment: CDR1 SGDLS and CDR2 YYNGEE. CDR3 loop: CASSGLAGYEQYF. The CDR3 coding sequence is TGTGCCAGCAGCGGACTAGCGGGATACGAGCAGTACTTC. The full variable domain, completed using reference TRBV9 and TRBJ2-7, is DSGVTQTPKHLITATGQRVTLRCSPRSGDLSVYWYQQSLDQGLQFLIQYYNGEERAKGNILERFSAQQFPDLHSELNLSSLELGDSALYFCASSGLAGYEQYFGPGTRLTVT.

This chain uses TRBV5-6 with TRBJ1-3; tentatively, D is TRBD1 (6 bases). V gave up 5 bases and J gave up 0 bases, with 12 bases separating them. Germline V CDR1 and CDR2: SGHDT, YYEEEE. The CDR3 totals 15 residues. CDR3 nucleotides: TGTGCCAGCAGGCGCGGACAGAACTCTGGAAACACCATATATTTT. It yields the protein CASRRGQNSGNTIYF.

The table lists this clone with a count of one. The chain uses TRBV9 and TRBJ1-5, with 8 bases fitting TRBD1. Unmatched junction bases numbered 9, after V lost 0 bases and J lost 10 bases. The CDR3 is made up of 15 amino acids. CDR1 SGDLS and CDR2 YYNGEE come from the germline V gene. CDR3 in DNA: TGTGCCAGCAGCGTAGGGGACAGGCTGGAAGGACCCCAGCATTTT. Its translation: CASSVGDRLEGPQHF.

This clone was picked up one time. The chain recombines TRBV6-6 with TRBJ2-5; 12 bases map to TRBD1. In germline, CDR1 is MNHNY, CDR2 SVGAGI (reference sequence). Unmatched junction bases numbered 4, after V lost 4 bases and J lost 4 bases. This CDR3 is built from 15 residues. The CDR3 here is CASSWDRGRLETQYF. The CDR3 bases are TGTGCCAGCAGTTGGGACAGGGGGCGGTTAGAGACCCAGTACTTC.

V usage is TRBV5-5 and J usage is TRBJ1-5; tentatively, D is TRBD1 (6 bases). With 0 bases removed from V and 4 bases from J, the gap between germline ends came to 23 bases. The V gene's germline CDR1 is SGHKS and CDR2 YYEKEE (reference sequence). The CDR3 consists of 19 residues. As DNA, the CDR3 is TGTGCCAGCAGCTTGGCCGGCACAGGGCCTGGCGCTTGGAATCAGCCCCAGCATTTT. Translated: CASSLAGTGPGAWNQPQHF.

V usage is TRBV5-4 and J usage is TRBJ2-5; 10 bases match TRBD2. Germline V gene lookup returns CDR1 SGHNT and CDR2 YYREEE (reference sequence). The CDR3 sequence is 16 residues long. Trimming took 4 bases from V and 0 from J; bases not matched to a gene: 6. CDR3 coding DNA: TGTGCCAGCAGCGGGAAGACTAGCGGGTACCAAGAGACCCAGTACTTC. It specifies CASSGKTSGYQETQYF.

The CDR3 nucleotides read TGTGCCAGCAGTTTAGGAGGTTACGAGCAGTACTTC. Its protein product is CASSLGGYEQYF. The rearrangement links TRBV28 to TRBJ2-7; tentatively, D is TRBD2 (5 bases). Germline CDR1 MDHEN, CDR2 SYDVKM. Trimming left V 2 bases short and J 4 bases short, with 6 bases between. The CDR3 contains 12 residues.

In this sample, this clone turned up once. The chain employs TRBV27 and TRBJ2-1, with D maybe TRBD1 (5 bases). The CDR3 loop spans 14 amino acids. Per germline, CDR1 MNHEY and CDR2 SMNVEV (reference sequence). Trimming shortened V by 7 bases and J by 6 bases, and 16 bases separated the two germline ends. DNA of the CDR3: TGTGCCAGCACCCCTCTCGCGCAGGGCAATGAGCAGTTCTTC. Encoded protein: CASTPLAQGNEQFF.

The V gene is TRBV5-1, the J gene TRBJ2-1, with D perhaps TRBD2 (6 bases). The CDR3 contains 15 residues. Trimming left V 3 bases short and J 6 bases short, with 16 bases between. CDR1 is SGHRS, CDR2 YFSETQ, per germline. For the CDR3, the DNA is TGCGCCAGCAGCTGGGGAGAGACTAGTGGCAATGAGCAGTTCTTC. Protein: CASSWGETSGNEQFF. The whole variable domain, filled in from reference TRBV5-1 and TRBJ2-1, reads KAGVTQTPRYLIKTRGQQVTLSCSPISGHRSVSWYQQTPGQGLQFLFEYFSETQRNKGNFPGRFSGRQFSNSRSEMNVSTLELGDSALYLCASSWGETSGNEQFFGPGTRLTVL.

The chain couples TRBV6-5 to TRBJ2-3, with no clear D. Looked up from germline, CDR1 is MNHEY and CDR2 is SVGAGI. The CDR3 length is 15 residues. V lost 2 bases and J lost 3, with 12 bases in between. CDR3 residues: CASSYQEGVTDTQYF. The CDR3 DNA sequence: TGTGCCAGCAGTTACCAAGAAGGAGTTACAGATACGCAGTATTTT.

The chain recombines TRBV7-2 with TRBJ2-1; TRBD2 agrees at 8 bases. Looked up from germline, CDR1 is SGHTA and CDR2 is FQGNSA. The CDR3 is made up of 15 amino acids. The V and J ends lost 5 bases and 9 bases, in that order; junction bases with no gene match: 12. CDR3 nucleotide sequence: TGTGCCAGCAGCCCAGGGCTAGGCGGGGGGCTTGAGCAGTTCTTC. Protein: CASSPGLGGGLEQFF.

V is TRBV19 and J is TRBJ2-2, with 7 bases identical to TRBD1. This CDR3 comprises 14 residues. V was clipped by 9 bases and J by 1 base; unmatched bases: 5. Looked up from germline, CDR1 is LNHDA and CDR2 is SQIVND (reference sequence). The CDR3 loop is CASLYRGNTGELFF. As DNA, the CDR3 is TGTGCCAGCCTTTACAGGGGGAACACCGGGGAGCTGTTTTTT.

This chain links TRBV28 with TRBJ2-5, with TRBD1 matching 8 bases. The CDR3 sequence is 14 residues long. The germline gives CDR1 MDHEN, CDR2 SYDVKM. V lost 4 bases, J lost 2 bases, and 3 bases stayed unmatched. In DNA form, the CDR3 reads TGTGCCAGCAGTTATCGGGACAGGCAAGAGACCCAGTACTTC. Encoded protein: CASSYRDRQETQYF.

This chain's CDR3 is CASIPNHSGANVLTF. CDR3 bases: TGTGCCAGTATCCCAAATCACTCTGGGGCCAACGTCCTGACTTTC. The chain has TRBV19 and TRBJ2-6; D is unresolved. The CDR3 extends over 15 amino acids. V dropped 7 bases and J dropped 0 bases, with 10 bases sitting between them. Germline CDR1 is LNHDA and CDR2 is SQIVND (reference sequence). The whole variable domain, filled in from reference TRBV19 and TRBJ2-6, reads DGGITQSPKYLFRKEGQNVTLSCEQNLNHDAMYWYRQDPGQGLRLIYYSQIVNDFQKGDIAEGYSVSREKKESFPLTVTSAQKNPTAFYLCASIPNHSGANVLTFGAGSRLTVL.

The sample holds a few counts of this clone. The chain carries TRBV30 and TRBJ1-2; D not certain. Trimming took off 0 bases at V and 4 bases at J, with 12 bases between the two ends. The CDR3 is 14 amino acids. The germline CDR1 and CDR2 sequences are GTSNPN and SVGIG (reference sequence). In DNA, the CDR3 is TGTGCCTGGAGTGTACAATTAAGTTTCTATGGCTACACCTTC. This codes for CAWSVQLSFYGYTF.

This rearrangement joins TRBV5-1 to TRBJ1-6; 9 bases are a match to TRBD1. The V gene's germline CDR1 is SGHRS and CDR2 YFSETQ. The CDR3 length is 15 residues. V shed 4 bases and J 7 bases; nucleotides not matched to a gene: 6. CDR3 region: CASSPAGTGNSPLHF. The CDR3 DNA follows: TGCGCCAGCAGCCCGGCCGGGACAGGGAATTCACCCCTCCACTTT.

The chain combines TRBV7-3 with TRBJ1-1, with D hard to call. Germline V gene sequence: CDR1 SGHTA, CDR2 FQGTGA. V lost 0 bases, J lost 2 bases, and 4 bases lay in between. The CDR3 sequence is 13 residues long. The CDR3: CASSLTLNTEAFF. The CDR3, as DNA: TGTGCCAGCAGCTTAACTCTCAACACTGAAGCTTTCTTT.

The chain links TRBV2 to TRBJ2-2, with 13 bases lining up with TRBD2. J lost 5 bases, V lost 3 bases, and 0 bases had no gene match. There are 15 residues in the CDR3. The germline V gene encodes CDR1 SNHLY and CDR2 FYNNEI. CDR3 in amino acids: CASSETSGRTGELFF. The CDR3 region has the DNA TGTGCCAGCAGTGAGACTAGCGGGAGGACCGGGGAGCTGTTTTTT.